Listed here are 14 T cell receptor beta chains from one sample, sequenced in a study of blood T cells in healthy people across ages. A second PCR of roughly 7 to 11 cycles used a sample-barcoded 5' primer and a J-beta primer mix. MiXCR was run by TCRdb on the 5' RACE reads, yielding one entry per CDR3 protein. The table lists roughly 1,100,000 distinct CDR3 sequences, roughly 24% of them singletons. A further study also used this sample, focusing on T cells of mothers and their children.

Input material: blood. Receptors were obtained from a girl aged 2-10 years in good health.

V usage is TRBV2 and J usage is TRBJ2-5; the match to TRBD2 covers 9 bases. The V gene end was trimmed by 8 bases and the J gene end by 3 bases; junction bases not matched to a gene: 10. Per the germline V gene, CDR1 is SNHLY and CDR2 is FYNNEI. The CDR3 has 15 amino acids. Here the CDR3 reads CASGRREGIEETQYF. The CDR3 nucleotides are TGTGCCAGCGGGCGGCGGGAGGGGATCGAAGAGACCCAGTACTTC.

The chain links TRBV12-3 or TRBV12-4 to TRBJ1-5; maybe TRBD1 (6 bases). Trimming removed 2 bases at V and 2 bases at J, with 10 bases between. This CDR3 is built from 15 residues. The CDR3 sequence is CASSLNREGNQPQHF. The CDR3 DNA reads TGTGCCAGCAGTTTAAACAGGGAAGGCAATCAGCCCCAGCATTTT.

This clonotype appeared a few times. The genes are TRBV29-1 and TRBJ2-7; a possible D gene is TRBD2 (6 bases). The CDR3 covers 14 residues. Germline CDR1 reads SQVTM; CDR2 reads ANQGSEA. Trimming shortened V by 4 bases and J by 3 bases, and 16 bases separated the two germline ends. CDR3 nucleotide sequence: TGCAGCGTTGCTAGGCGGGAAAGTATCTACGAGCAGTACTTC. Residues: CSVARRESIYEQYF.

V is TRBV4-1 and J is TRBJ2-5; D is unresolved. This CDR3 spans 17 amino acids. V was clipped by 1 base and J by 5 bases, with 20 bases between them. Germline V gives CDR1 MGHRA, CDR2 YSYEKL. The CDR3 DNA is TGCGCCAGCAGCCAAGGGCGTCTCGTAGACGGGCCGGAGACCCAGTACTTC. This gives the protein CASSQGRLVDGPETQYF.

This clonotype has only a few counts. The rearrangement joins TRBV13 to TRBJ1-5; D unresolved. V was cut by 5 bases and J by 7 bases, with 9 bases left in between. The CDR3 is 12 amino acids. The V gene's germline CDR1 is PRHDT and CDR2 FYEKMQ (reference sequence). CDR3 amino acids: CASSLSTQPQHF. CDR3 nucleotides: TGTGCCAGCAGCCTTTCTACCCAGCCCCAGCATTTT.

V usage is TRBV3-1 and J usage is TRBJ2-1; D is unclear. The V end lost 4 bases, the J end lost 0 bases, and 13 bases lay between the germline ends. Germline CDR1 is LGHDT and CDR2 is YNNKEL (reference sequence). The CDR3 contains 16 residues. The CDR3 coding sequence is TGTGCCAGCAGCCTGAGATCTCAAAGCTCCTACAATGAGCAGTTCTTC. The encoded protein is CASSLRSQSSYNEQFF.

This clonotype was seen a handful of times. This sequence joins TRBV20-1 and TRBJ2-7; a weak D match, TRBD1 (6 bases). Germline V lookup: CDR1 DFQATT, CDR2 SNEGSKA (reference sequence). This CDR3 spans 12 amino acids. V gave up 2 bases and J gave up 3 bases, with 8 bases separating them. The CDR3 DNA sequence: TGCAGTGCTAGAACACAGGGCTACGAGCAGTACTTC. Encoded protein: CSARTQGYEQYF.

The rearrangement joins TRBV12-3 or TRBV12-4 to TRBJ2-1; no firm D call. The CDR3 is 12 residues long. With 7 bases removed from V and 6 bases from J, the gap between germline ends came to 10 bases. CDR3 in DNA: TGTGCCAGCACTAAGTTCTCCAATGAGCAGTTCTTC. Translating gives CASTKFSNEQFF.

V and J are TRBV4-3 and TRBJ2-5; D might be TRBD1 or TRBD2, each matching 6 bases. The CDR3 has 15 residues. Germline values: CDR1 LGHNA, CDR2 YSLEER. V was cut by 1 base and J by 5 bases, with 14 bases left in between. In DNA form, the CDR3 reads TGCGCCAGCAGCCAAGTTAGGGGGGCCATGGAGACCCAGTACTTC. This gives the protein CASSQVRGAMETQYF.

This chain connects TRBV9 to TRBJ1-1, with D possibly TRBD1 on 5 matching bases. CDR1 and CDR2 from the germline V gene are SGDLS and YYNGEE. The CDR3 consists of 14 residues. V lost 0 bases, J lost 5 bases, and 11 bases lay in between. DNA of the CDR3: TGTGCCAGCAGCGTAGAGGCAGGGAATACTGAAGCTTTCTTT. Translating it yields CASSVEAGNTEAFF.

The V gene is TRBV20-1, the J gene TRBJ2-5; D is ambiguous. The DNA end favors TRBJ2-7, so the J call may be wrong. The CDR3 runs 8 residues. Germline V gives CDR1 DFQATT, CDR2 SNEGSKA (reference sequence). The CDR3 region has the DNA TGCAGTGATTCCGAGCAGTACTTC. This encodes CSDSEQYF.

The J gene is TRBJ1-4, the V gene TRBV5-1; the match to TRBD1 covers 7 bases. This CDR3 is 12 amino acids long. Per the germline V gene, CDR1 is SGHRS and CDR2 is YFSETQ. After removal of 4 bases from V and 14 bases from J, the junction contained 8 bases not matched to a gene. The CDR3 DNA is TGCGCCAGCAGCATCGACAGGGTCCGGCTGTTTTTT. It translates to CASSIDRVRLFF. The whole variable domain, remainder taken from reference TRBV5-1 and TRBJ1-4, is KAGVTQTPRYLIKTRGQQVTLSCSPISGHRSVSWYQQTPGQGLQFLFEYFSETQRNKGNFPGRFSGRQFSNSRSEMNVSTLELGDSALYLCASSIDRVRLFFGSGTQLSVL.

This chain joins TRBV27 and TRBJ2-5, with 10 bases aligning to TRBD2. The germline V gene encodes CDR1 MNHEY and CDR2 SMNVEV (reference sequence). Trimming cost V 4 bases and J 2 bases; bases outside gene matches: 7. The CDR3 runs 16 residues. The CDR3 DNA reads TGTGCCAGCAGTTCCCTGGCTAGCGGGAGTCAAGAGACCCAGTACTTC. Encoded protein: CASSSLASGSQETQYF.

The V and J genes are TRBV4-2 and TRBJ2-4, with D possibly TRBD2 on 5 matching bases. The V end was cut by 3 bases, the J end by 5 bases, with 11 bases between. CDR1 is LGHNA, CDR2 YNFKEQ, per germline. CDR3 length: 14 amino acids. CDR3 amino acids: CASSQMGDQNIQYF. CDR3 in DNA: TGTGCCAGCAGCCAGATGGGAGATCAAAACATTCAGTACTTC.